Listed below are T cell receptor beta chains from one sample, sequenced in a study of cytomegalovirus exposure and HLA in healthy donors. TCRdb keeps only in-frame clones here, not all; method: immunoSEQ multiplex PCR. Counted here are about 89,000 clones, over 60% occurring once; the ten biggest clones make up 3.5% to 4.5%. What was sequenced was PBMCs. The receptors were sampled from a man in his thirties or forties in good health and CMV-seronegative. The CDR3 runs from the conserved cysteine through the conserved F or W. D genes are given only for firm matches. Clone size is shown for a subset of rows, as once, few, many or a class of expanded clone.

j_call v_call cdr3_length d_call clone_size cdr3_nt cdr3_aa
TRBJ2-3 TRBV19 13 TRBD2 few TGTGCCAGTAGTGGCGGGACTAGCTATACGCAGTATTTT CASSGGTSYTQYF
TRBJ2-3 TRBV25-1 11 . . TGTGCCAGCAGTGGGAGCCATACGCAGTATTTT CASSGSHTQYF
TRBJ2-5 TRBV19 15 TRBD2 . TGTGCCAGTAGTCCGGGAGCGGGAGTAATCTTGACCCAGTACTTC CASSPGAGVILTQYF
TRBJ2-7 TRBV7-2 15 . . TGTGCCAGCAGCTTAACAGGAGGGACGGCCTACGAGCAGTACTTC CASSLTGGTAYEQYF
TRBJ1-5 TRBV2 15 TRBD1 . TGTGCCAGCAGCTTTGGACAGGGAGGGGGTCAGCCCCAGCATTTT CASSFGQGGGQPQHF
TRBJ1-2 TRBV27 18 TRBD1 . TGTGCCAGCAAACGAAGACCGGGACAGGGGAAATACGGCTATGGCTACACCTTC CASKRRPGQGKYGYGYTF
TRBJ2-1 TRBV30 14 TRBD2 . TGTGCCTGGAGCGCGGGACTAGCGGTGAATGAGCAGTTCTTC CAWSAGLAVNEQFF
TRBJ2-4 TRBV7-9 14 . . TGTGCCAGCAGCGTTTGGGACACGGTTGGCATTCAGTACTTC CASSVWDTVGIQYF
TRBJ1-5 TRBV2 14 . . TGTGCCAGCACCCAGAGCGCGGGAAATCAGCCCCAGCATTTT CASTQSAGNQPQHF
TRBJ1-1 TRBV9 15 . . TGTGCCAGCAGCGTAGTTTCCGGGGTTCGGGGAGAAGCTTTCTTT CASSVVSGVRGEAFF
TRBJ1-2 TRBV6-5 15 TRBD1 . TGTGCCAGCAGCCCGCACAGGGGAGAGAGCTATGGCTACACCTTC CASSPHRGESYGYTF
TRBJ2-2 TRBV6-1 14 . . TGTGCCAGCATGACAGCCTCGAACACCGGGGAGCTGTTTTTT CASMTASNTGELFF
TRBJ2-3 TRBV7-9 16 . . TGTGCCAGCAGTCCCATTGGCGGGTGGGCAAAGGATACGCAGTATTTT CASSPIGGWAKDTQYF
TRBJ1-1 TRBV19 15 TRBD1 . TGTGCCAGTAGGACAGGGGCGAGTGAGAACACTGAAGCTTTCTTT CASRTGASENTEAFF
TRBJ1-4 TRBV19 12 . . TGTGCCACCTACGCTGGGGCTGAAAAACTGTTTTTT CATYAGAEKLFF
TRBJ2-1 TRBV5-1 15 TRBD2 . TGCGCCAGCAGCTGGATGGAGCGGGGTTACAATGAGCAGTTCTTC CASSWMERGYNEQFF
TRBJ2-3 TRBV11-2 16 TRBD2 once TGTGCCAGCAGCCAACTAGCGGGGGGGAGCACAGATACGCAGTATTTT CASSQLAGGSTDTQYF
TRBJ1-1 TRBV5-6 11 TRBD1 . TGTGCCAGCAGCCTAACAGGGGGCCCAGTCTTT CASSLTGGPVF
TRBJ1-2 TRBV11-2 12 . . TGTGCCAGCAGCTTAGGTAGCGATGGCTACACCTTC CASSLGSDGYTF
TRBJ2-3 TRBV30 13 . . TGTGCCTGGTCTGGGGGGAGACTAGATACGCAGTATTTT CAWSGGRLDTQYF
TRBJ1-6 TRBV11-2 16 . . TGTGCCAGCGCGCTCAACAGGGTGCCCTATAATTCACCCCTCCACTTT CASALNRVPYNSPLHF
TRBJ2-1 TRBV11-3 13 . few TGTGCCAGCAGCTTAGAGCCGGACAATGAGCAGTTCTTC CASSLEPDNEQFF
TRBJ2-7 TRBV5-1 14 . . TGCGCCAGCAGCTCGACAGGTTCTGCCTACGAGCAGTACTTC CASSSTGSAYEQYF
TRBJ2-1 TRBV4-1 15 . . TGCGCCAGCAGCCTCCTCCCGAGCTCCTACAATGAGCAGTTCTTC CASSLLPSSYNEQFF
TRBJ1-2 TRBV4-1 13 . . TGCGCCAGCAGCCACAAGGTAGAGGGTGGCTACACCTTC CASSHKVEGGYTF
TRBJ2-1 TRBV2 15 TRBD2 . TGTGCCAGCAGCCCGACTAGCGGGGGGCGTAATGAGCAGTTCTTC CASSPTSGGRNEQFF
TRBJ2-1 TRBV29-1 13 TRBD1 . TGCAGCGTTGGTCCGACAGGGGGCTTTGAGCAGTTCTTC CSVGPTGGFEQFF